Reported below is one T cell receptor beta chain. V dropped 5 bases and J dropped 3 bases, with 8 bases sitting between them. The CDR3 has 13 residues. The germline V gene has CDR1 MNHNS and CDR2 SASEGT. Stated time point: pretreatment peripheral blood. TCRdb keeps only in-frame clones here, not all; method: immunoSEQ multiplex PCR. The table shows tens of thousands of clones, with roughly 79% occurring only once. This sample is part of a study of PD-L1 blockade in urothelial cancer. This specimen was PBMCs, taken around atezolizumab (anti-PD-L1) treatment. The receptor's source is a man between 70 and 80 years old with urothelial cancer. The chain employs TRBV6-1 and TRBJ1-5; no firm D call. CDR3 in DNA: TGTGCCAGCAGTTTACTTTCCAATCAGCCCCAGCATTTT. Translated, it gives CASSLLSNQPQHF.